This T cell receptor (beta chain) emerged from a study of T-cell memory formation after mild COVID-19. Study-level results: Later expanders leaned CD4+, whereas clones that contracted between day 15 and 85 were balanced CD4/CD8.

TCR alpha and TCR beta cDNA libraries carrying sample barcodes and UMIs came from 5'RACE with constant-segment primers. TCRdb analysed the 5' RACE reads with MiXCR anew, one entry per CDR3 protein. The table includes 350,000 to 550,000 distinct CDR3 sequences, approximately 19% detected once. Remarks on this clonotype: Its antigen is unidentified.

Trimming shortened V by 5 bases and J by 2 bases, and 9 bases separated the two germline ends. The CDR3 is 13 amino acids. Germline CDR1 reads SGHTA; CDR2 reads FQGNSA. Sequenced material: PBMCs or a T cell subset sorted from them (not recorded which). The chain is built from TRBV7-2 and TRBJ2-5, with D possibly TRBD2 on 6 matching bases. The sequence was collected from a man aged 18 to 35 who had mild COVID-19 (a few samples of this study predate the infection). Cell type and time point are not known. CDR3 protein: CASSRDWQETQYF. In nucleotides, the CDR3 is TGTGCCAGCAGCCGGGACTGGCAAGAGACCCAGTACTTC. The full variable domain, with the rest looked up from reference TRBV7-2 and TRBJ2-5, is GAGVSQSPSNKVTEKGKDVELRCDPISGHTALYWYRQSLGQGLEFLIYFQGNSAPDKSGLPSDRFSAERTGGSVSTLTIQRTQQEDSAVYLCASSRDWQETQYFGPGTRLLVL.